The 14 T cell receptor beta chains below come from one sample, sequenced in a study of graft-versus-host responses after intestinal transplantation. Antigen specificity for these receptors is unknown. The data were produced by immunoSEQ multiplex PCR, yet TCRdb's version contains in-frame clones alone and is incomplete. The sample has approximately 94,000 clones; about 90% are singletons. The starting material was unstimulated CD4+ T cells sorted from spleen or lymph node cells, obtained before transplant. These receptors were obtained from a human donor who was the organ donor for an intestinal transplant.

The DNA of the CDR3 is TGTGCCAGCAGCCCCCAGGGGCGGGGGGTTATCTACGAGCAGTACTTC. It yields the protein CASSPQGRGVIYEQYF. This chain joins TRBV28 and TRBJ2-7; 8 bases are a match to TRBD2. Germline loops: CDR1 MDHEN, CDR2 SYDVKM. The CDR3 runs to 16 residues. The V segment lost 6 bases and the J segment 3 bases; nucleotides outside the gene matches: 13.

The chain uses TRBV6-5 and TRBJ1-2; 7 bases match TRBD1. The CDR3 extends over 13 amino acids. J lost 1 base, V lost 10 bases, and 6 bases had no gene match. Germline values: CDR1 MNHEY, CDR2 SVGAGI. In nucleotides, the CDR3 is TGTGCCACCCGGGACAGAGTTAACTATGGCTACACCTTC. Translating it yields CATRDRVNYGYTF.

CDR3 sequence: CASSRWGGDDTQYF. The CDR3 region has the DNA TGTGCCAGCAGCCGTTGGGGGGGGGATGATACGCAGTATTTT. J is TRBJ2-3 and V is TRBV7-3; 7 bases are shared with TRBD2. In germline, CDR1 is SGHTA, CDR2 FQGTGA. The CDR3 contains 14 residues. Trimming removed 5 bases from V and 6 bases from J; junction bases left unmatched: 8. The full variable domain, rest sourced from reference TRBV7-3 and TRBJ2-3, is GAGVSQTPSNKVTEKGKYVELRCDPISGHTALYWYRQSLGQGPEFLIYFQGTGAADDSGLPNDRFFAVRPEGSVSTLKIQRTERGDSAVYLCASSRWGGDDTQYFGPGTRLTVL.

V is TRBV30 and J is TRBJ2-6; no clear D gene. Germline CDR1 and CDR2: GTSNPN and SVGIG (reference sequence). This CDR3 is 17 amino acids long. Trimming left V 0 bases short and J 0 bases short, with 12 bases between. The CDR3 region is CAWSVPASVSGANVLTF. CDR3 DNA sequence: TGTGCCTGGAGTGTACCGGCGTCCGTCTCTGGGGCCAACGTCCTGACTTTC.

The chain links TRBV11-3 to TRBJ2-7; a weak D match, TRBD1 (6 bases). The CDR3 consists of 13 residues. Trimming cost V 2 bases and J 2 bases, with 7 bases left between them. The germline CDR1 and CDR2 sequences are SGHNT and YENEEA. CDR3 in DNA: TGTGCCAGCAGCTTAAAGGGGGCCTACGAGCAGTACTTC. Its translation: CASSLKGAYEQYF. Full variable domain (outside the CDR3, taken from reference TRBV11-3 and TRBJ2-7): EAGVVQSPRYKIIEKKQPVAFWCNPISGHNTLYWYLQNLGQGPELLIRYENEEAVDDSQLPKDRFSAERLKGVDSTLKIQPAELGDSAVYLCASSLKGAYEQYFGPGTRLTVT.

The chain carries TRBV19 and TRBJ2-2; perhaps TRBD1 as D (6 bases). V lost 1 base and J lost 0, with 6 bases in between. The CDR3 runs 15 residues. Germline V gene lookup returns CDR1 LNHDA and CDR2 SQIVND (reference sequence). The chain's CDR3 is CASSIGTANTGELFF. CDR3 nucleotides: TGTGCCAGTAGTATAGGGACAGCGAACACCGGGGAGCTGTTTTTT.

V is TRBV4-2 and J is TRBJ2-5; 10 nucleotides line up with TRBD2. The CDR3 extends over 19 amino acids. CDR1 LGHNA and CDR2 YNFKEQ come from the germline V gene. J lost 2 bases, V lost 1 base, and 13 bases had no gene match. In DNA, the CDR3 is TGTGCCAGCAGCCAAGGGGCTAGCGGGGGCCGGGTGGGTCAAGAGACCCAGTACTTC. Protein: CASSQGASGGRVGQETQYF.

The gene calls are TRBV5-1 and TRBJ2-5; D unresolved. The germline V gene encodes CDR1 SGHRS and CDR2 YFSETQ. With 0 bases removed from V and 5 bases from J, the gap between germline ends came to 14 bases. The length of the CDR3 is 15 residues. The DNA of the CDR3 is TGCGCCAGCAGCTTGGAGGCCGCCAAAAGGGAGACCCAGTACTTC. Amino acid sequence: CASSLEAAKRETQYF.

The CDR3 DNA reads as TGCGCCAGCAGCTTGGCCCAGACCACGTACAATGAGCAGTTCTTC. It specifies CASSLAQTTYNEQFF. The J gene is TRBJ2-1, the V gene TRBV5-1; D not resolved. The CDR3 is 15 amino acids. V lost 0 bases, J lost 4 bases, and 11 bases lay in between. Germline V gene data show CDR1 as SGHRS and CDR2 as YFSETQ.

The V call is TRBV27, the J call TRBJ2-3; D might be TRBD1 or TRBD2, each matching 6 bases. The CDR3 covers 14 residues. In germline, CDR1 is MNHEY, CDR2 SMNVEV (reference sequence). Trimming took 6 bases from V and 4 from J, leaving 14 bases between them. The CDR3 spells CASSSWGAPDTQYF. Here the CDR3 DNA reads TGTGCCAGCAGCTCGTGGGGGGCCCCAGATACGCAGTATTTT.

The chain carries TRBV5-1 and TRBJ2-7, with a possible D match to TRBD1 (6 bases). The V end was cut by 3 bases, the J end by 5 bases, with 18 bases between. The germline V gene has CDR1 SGHRS and CDR2 YFSETQ. This CDR3 spans 15 amino acids. The CDR3 here is CASSSGGHGVNEQYF. As DNA, the CDR3 is TGCGCCAGCAGCTCTGGGGGCCACGGCGTGAACGAGCAGTACTTC.

This clone was detected a few times. CDR3: CASSQAAGGGVDTQYF. DNA for the CDR3: TGTGCCAGCAGCCAAGCGGCGGGGGGGGGCGTAGATACGCAGTATTTT. The chain recombines TRBV4-2 with TRBJ2-3, with 9 nucleotides matching TRBD2. The germline CDR1 and CDR2 sequences are LGHNA and YNFKEQ. This CDR3 is built from 16 residues. Germline trimming cut 1 base from V and 5 bases from J; bases unmatched to any gene: 7.

The chain couples TRBV27 to TRBJ1-3; D uncertain. V was pared by 7 bases and J by 3 bases, with 10 bases between. This CDR3 has 13 residues. Germline lookup yields CDR1 MNHEY and CDR2 SMNVEV (reference sequence). The CDR3 DNA is TGTGCCAGCAAGTTCTCGGGTGGAAACACCATATATTTT. Residues: CASKFSGGNTIYF.

The chain has TRBV19 and TRBJ2-3; D is uncertain. V was trimmed by 1 base and J by 0 bases, leaving 8 bases between them. Germline CDR1 reads LNHDA; CDR2 reads SQIVND (reference sequence). CDR3 length: 15 amino acids. The CDR3 spells CASSIVGPSTDTQYF. In DNA form, the CDR3 reads TGTGCCAGTAGTATAGTAGGACCCAGCACAGATACGCAGTATTTT.